The 18 T cell receptor beta chains below all came from one sample that was sequenced in a study of shared clonotypes between healthy human individuals. Here immunoSEQ multiplex PCR was the method, and the copy in TCRdb shows in-frame clones only, minus some. Of about 2.4 million clones listed, over 85% are singletons. Sequenced: naive CD4+ T cells from PBMCs. Subset denoted: CD45RA+ positively selected. These receptors originate from a man younger than 35 in good health. Some clones in this sample may be carry-over from other donors' samples.

This chain connects TRBV10-1 to TRBJ1-1; D is uncertain. V was cut by 1 base and J by 0 bases, with 15 bases left in between. The germline CDR1 and CDR2 sequences are WNHNN and SYGVQD (reference sequence). This CDR3 has 17 residues. CDR3 protein: CASSEFRSLGLNTEAFF. The CDR3 DNA reads as TGCGCCAGCAGTGAGTTTCGGAGTCTCGGCCTGAACACTGAAGCTTTCTTT.

This rearrangement joins TRBV5-1 to TRBJ1-4, with D uncertain. The CDR3 runs to 13 residues. Germline V lookup: CDR1 SGHRS, CDR2 YFSETQ. V was clipped by 0 bases and J by 7 bases, with 7 bases between them. CDR3 nucleotides: TGCGCCAGCAGCTTGGAAGGGAGTGAAAAACTGTTTTTT. Translating it yields CASSLEGSEKLFF.

This chain uses TRBV18 with TRBJ2-1; 8 bases line up with TRBD2. In germline, CDR1 is KGHSH, CDR2 LQKENI. V shed 2 bases and J 7 bases; nucleotides not matched to a gene: 10. The CDR3 covers 16 residues. The CDR3 protein is CASSPVIAGTGNEQFF. In DNA, the CDR3 is TGTGCCAGCTCACCAGTCATAGCGGGAACGGGAAATGAGCAGTTCTTC.

The chain couples TRBV28 to TRBJ1-2; TRBD1 is a possible D gene (5 bases). Germline CDR1 is MDHEN and CDR2 is SYDVKM. Trimming pared 2 bases from V and 4 bases from J, leaving 14 bases between. CDR3 length: 15 residues. CDR3 sequence: CASSLEGRIRYGYTF. The CDR3 nucleotides read TGTGCCAGCAGTTTAGAGGGGCGGATACGCTATGGCTACACCTTC.

The CDR3 DNA follows: TGTGCCAGCAGCCTTGATTGGGGGACTGGAAACACCATATATTTT. It specifies CASSLDWGTGNTIYF. This chain joins TRBV5-6 and TRBJ1-3; possible D gene TRBD1, 5 bases. The germline V and J ends were trimmed by 4 bases and 2 bases, with 13 bases remaining between them. Germline CDR1 and CDR2: SGHDT and YYEEEE. The CDR3 loop spans 15 amino acids.

The chain is built from TRBV9 and TRBJ2-1; D possibly corresponds to TRBD2 (6 bases). The CDR3 is 14 amino acids. With 4 bases removed from V and 4 bases from J, the gap between germline ends came to 12 bases. CDR1 and CDR2 (germline): SGDLS, YYNGEE. CDR3 residues: CASSLAAGYNEQFF. For the CDR3, the DNA is TGTGCCAGCAGCCTCGCGGCGGGGTACAATGAGCAGTTCTTC. The full variable domain, with the rest looked up from reference TRBV9 and TRBJ2-1, is DSGVTQTPKHLITATGQRVTLRCSPRSGDLSVYWYQQSLDQGLQFLIQYYNGEERAKGNILERFSAQQFPDLHSELNLSSLELGDSALYFCASSLAAGYNEQFFGPGTRLTVL.

This chain joins TRBV6-5 and TRBJ2-7, with a tentative D call TRBD2 (5 bases). V was cut by 7 bases and J by 3 bases, with 7 bases left in between. The CDR3 consists of 11 residues. Germline CDR1 reads MNHEY; CDR2 reads SVGAGI. The CDR3 protein is CASKEGYEQYF. CDR3 coding DNA: TGTGCCAGCAAAGAGGGCTACGAGCAGTACTTC.

The chain recombines TRBV6-1 with TRBJ2-3, with D uncertain. Germline V gene sequence: CDR1 MNHNS, CDR2 SASEGT. The CDR3 has 14 residues. The V gene lost 3 bases and the J gene lost 1 base, with 8 bases spanning the gap. Written as DNA, the CDR3 is TGTGCCAGCAGTGACCCATCACGCACAGATACGCAGTATTTT. Its protein is CASSDPSRTDTQYF.

This sequence joins TRBV5-1 and TRBJ2-7; D possibly matches TRBD1 or TRBD2 (5 bases each). In germline, CDR1 is SGHRS, CDR2 YFSETQ. CDR3 length equals 15 residues. Trimming cost V 0 bases and J 2 bases, with 12 bases left between them. CDR3: CASSLGIGAPYEQYF. The CDR3 coding sequence is TGCGCCAGCAGCTTGGGAATCGGGGCCCCCTACGAGCAGTACTTC. Combining the CDR3 with reference TRBV5-1 and TRBJ2-7 gives the whole variable domain KAGVTQTPRYLIKTRGQQVTLSCSPISGHRSVSWYQQTPGQGLQFLFEYFSETQRNKGNFPGRFSGRQFSNSRSEMNVSTLELGDSALYLCASSLGIGAPYEQYFGPGTRLTVT.

This clone came up a few times. CDR3 in amino acids: CASGLGNQPQHF. The CDR3 region has the DNA TGTGCCAGCGGTCTTGGCAATCAGCCCCAGCATTTT. The chain joins TRBV7-9 to TRBJ1-5; D is unresolved. Germline V gives CDR1 SEHNR, CDR2 FQNEAQ (reference sequence). V was pared by 8 bases and J by 2 bases, with 7 bases between. The CDR3 covers 12 residues.

The CDR3 protein is CASSPTTSGPYNEQFF. Written as DNA, the CDR3 is TGTGCCAGCAGCCCCACGACTAGCGGGCCCTACAATGAGCAGTTCTTC. The V gene is TRBV5-4, the J gene TRBJ2-1, with 10 bases aligning to TRBD2. The J segment lost 2 bases and the V segment lost 4 bases, leaving 6 bases of the junction unmatched. There are 16 residues in the CDR3. Per the germline V gene, CDR1 is SGHNT and CDR2 is YYREEE (reference sequence). Drawing the rest from reference TRBV5-4 and TRBJ2-1, the complete variable domain is ETGVTQSPTHLIKTRGQQVTLRCSSQSGHNTVSWYQQALGQGPQFIFQYYREEENGRGNFPPRFSGLQFPNYSSELNVNALELDDSALYLCASSPTTSGPYNEQFFGPGTRLTVL.

The V call is TRBV11-3, the J call TRBJ1-1; 8 bases line up with TRBD1. V shed 5 bases and J 5 bases; nucleotides not matched to a gene: 10. Looked up from germline, CDR1 is SGHNT and CDR2 is YENEEA. The CDR3 contains 15 residues. Here the CDR3 DNA reads TGTGCCAGCAGCCCAGGACAGGGCGGGGGTACTGAAGCTTTCTTT. This translates into CASSPGQGGGTEAFF. Supplemented by reference TRBV11-3 and TRBJ1-1, the full variable domain reads EAGVVQSPRYKIIEKKQPVAFWCNPISGHNTLYWYLQNLGQGPELLIRYENEEAVDDSQLPKDRFSAERLKGVDSTLKIQPAELGDSAVYLCASSPGQGGGTEAFFGQGTRLTVV.

The chain employs TRBV9 and TRBJ2-1, with 10 nucleotides matching TRBD2. V shed 2 bases, J shed 15 bases, and the junction held 17 bases outside the gene matches. CDR1 and CDR2 from the germline V gene are SGDLS and YYNGEE. The CDR3 totals 16 residues. The CDR3 nucleotides read TGTGCCAGCAGCGTCGCTGGACTAGCGGCTCACGGAGTTCCGTTCTTC. The encoded protein is CASSVAGLAAHGVPFF.

The rearrangement links TRBV4-2 to TRBJ1-5; 8 bases match TRBD1. After removal of 0 bases from V and 7 bases from J, the junction contained 5 bases not matched to a gene. The germline V gene has CDR1 LGHNA and CDR2 YNFKEQ. The CDR3 loop spans 15 amino acids. The CDR3 sequence is CASSQDQGAGQPQHF. CDR3 sequence (DNA): TGTGCCAGCAGCCAAGATCAGGGGGCCGGACAGCCCCAGCATTTT.

This rearrangement joins TRBV6-6 to TRBJ2-1, with D possibly TRBD2 on 5 matching bases. Germline-derived CDR1 and CDR2 are MNHNY and SVGAGI (reference sequence). V was shortened by 3 bases and J by 6 bases, with 12 bases between the two germline ends. The CDR3 sequence is 14 residues long. CDR3 nucleotide sequence: TGTGCCAGCAGTTATTTCGGACTGGCCAATGAGCAGTTCTTC. This gives the protein CASSYFGLANEQFF.

The chain uses TRBV4-1 and TRBJ2-2, with TRBD2 as a possible D gene (5 bases). The germline gives CDR1 MGHRA, CDR2 YSYEKL. The CDR3 is 14 amino acids. V shed 5 bases and J shed 4 bases, with 11 bases lying between them. CDR3 DNA: TGCGCCAGCAGCAGCGGCGTGGGCACCGGGGAGCTGTTTTTT. The encoded protein is CASSSGVGTGELFF.

The chain joins TRBV23-1 to TRBJ1-1, with 10 bases lining up with TRBD1. TRBV23-1 falls under the ORF class, with uncertain function. The CDR3 contains 17 residues. Trimming at V came to 0 bases and at J to 1 base, leaving 5 bases not matched to a gene. The CDR3 DNA reads as TGCGCCAGCAGTCAATCGACAGGGGGCGCGGGGAACACTGAAGCTTTCTTT. Its translation: CASSQSTGGAGNTEAFF.

CDR3 nucleotides: TGTGCCAGCAGTTCGGACAGGGAGTATGAAAAACTGTTTTTT. Encoded protein: CASSSDREYEKLFF. The rearrangement links TRBV7-9 to TRBJ1-4; 8 bases fit TRBD1. The CDR3 contains 14 residues. Germline-derived CDR1 and CDR2 are SEHNR and FQNEAQ (reference sequence). The V segment lost 6 bases and the J segment 6 bases; nucleotides outside the gene matches: 6.